One and the same sample provided the 11 T cell receptor beta chains below, sequenced in a study of blood T cell repertoires in COVID-19 (dated by TCRdb to the early 2020s). Libraries were made using the immunoSEQ multiplex PCR assay. TCRdb took over this immuneACCESS table, retaining in-frame rearrangements with V and J assigned. Such tables are incomplete; in checked studies, under half of the missing clones stem from an unresolved V gene, and the remainder is unexplained. In all, the sample holds roughly 180,000 clones, and approximately 81% of those were seen once. Jointly, the top ten make up under 6% of the sample. Sequencing was done on a sample of peripheral blood. These receptors all come from a woman between 50 and 59 years old with COVID-19, enrolled during active disease.

This sequence joins TRBV5-1 and TRBJ2-1; D may be TRBD2 (5 bases). The CDR3 totals 13 residues. Germline CDR1 is SGHRS and CDR2 is YFSETQ. Between the trimmed V and J ends, which lost 0 bases and 4 bases, there was a span of 5 bases. CDR3 protein: CASSLGTYNEQFF. The CDR3 bases are TGCGCCAGCAGCTTGGGGACTTACAATGAGCAGTTCTTC.

The chain combines TRBV30 with TRBJ2-4; D is possibly TRBD2 (7 bases). Trimming shortened V by 8 bases and J by 2 bases, and 13 bases separated the two germline ends. The CDR3 is 13 amino acids. Germline CDR1 is GTSNPN and CDR2 is SVGIG (reference sequence). The CDR3 loop is CAGAGATKNIQYF. The CDR3 DNA follows: TGTGCCGGCGCGGGGGCCACCAAAAACATTCAGTACTTC.

The gene calls are TRBV7-9 and TRBJ1-5; 7 bases match TRBD1. The CDR3 is made up of 15 amino acids. The V segment lost 1 base and the J segment 5 bases; nucleotides outside the gene matches: 5. Looked up from germline, CDR1 is SEHNR and CDR2 is FQNEAQ (reference sequence). CDR3 sequence reads: CASSLVGQGDQPQHF. DNA for the CDR3: TGTGCCAGCAGCTTAGTGGGGCAGGGGGATCAGCCCCAGCATTTT.

The chain combines TRBV19 with TRBJ2-2; tentative D call: TRBD1 (6 bases). This CDR3 region has 14 residues. The V end lost 1 base, the J end lost 7 bases, and 10 bases lay between the germline ends. CDR1 and CDR2 (germline): LNHDA, SQIVND (reference sequence). The CDR3 loop reads CASSIGQGSGELFF. CDR3 in DNA: TGTGCCAGTAGTATAGGTCAGGGGAGCGGGGAGCTGTTTTTT. Filled out from reference TRBV19 and TRBJ2-2, the complete variable domain reads DGGITQSPKYLFRKEGQNVTLSCEQNLNHDAMYWYRQDPGQGLRLIYYSQIVNDFQKGDIAEGYSVSREKKESFPLTVTSAQKNPTAFYLCASSIGQGSGELFFGEGSRLTVL.

The chain uses TRBV28 and TRBJ1-5; D ambiguous. V was shortened by 6 bases and J by 5 bases, with 14 bases between the two germline ends. The CDR3 spans 14 residues. CDR1 and CDR2 (germline): MDHEN, SYDVKM. This CDR3 reads CASSPPGRDQPQHF. DNA for the CDR3: TGTGCCAGCAGCCCCCCGGGTCGCGATCAGCCCCAGCATTTT.

This clone was seen just once. The chain combines TRBV28 with TRBJ2-7, with a tentative D call TRBD1 (6 bases). CDR3 length: 14 residues. Germline V lookup: CDR1 MDHEN, CDR2 SYDVKM. The V end lost 3 bases, the J end lost 4 bases, and 13 bases lay between the germline ends. CDR3 bases: TGTGCCAGCAGTTTCTTCAGGGGCGGGTACGAGCAGTACTTC. Encoded protein: CASSFFRGGYEQYF.

The chain has TRBV7-2 and TRBJ2-7; D uncertain. Germline CDR1 reads SGHTA; CDR2 reads FQGNSA. V was shortened by 5 bases and J by 0 bases, with 14 bases between the two germline ends. The CDR3 length is 15 residues. CDR3 sequence (DNA): TGTGCCAGCAGCCCATGGAGTTCCAGCTCCTACGAGCAGTACTTC. This codes for CASSPWSSSSYEQYF.

CDR3 sequence reads: CASRDGSSYEQYF. As DNA, the CDR3 is TGTGCCAGTAGGGACGGGAGCTCCTACGAGCAGTACTTC. The chain links TRBV19 to TRBJ2-7; weak D call: TRBD2 (6 bases). Germline assignment: CDR1 LNHDA and CDR2 SQIVND (reference sequence). The CDR3 runs 13 residues. V was shortened by 6 bases and J by 0 bases, with 9 bases between the two germline ends.

This clone was counted only a few times. V gene TRBV11-2 combines with J gene TRBJ2-2; D not resolved. The CDR3 is 14 amino acids. Germline values: CDR1 SGHAT, CDR2 FQNNGV. The V gene lost 6 bases and the J gene lost 0 bases, with 8 bases spanning the gap. CDR3 region: CASRFLANTGELFF. CDR3 coding DNA: TGTGCCAGCAGGTTTCTAGCGAACACCGGGGAGCTGTTTTTT.

The chain has TRBV6-5 and TRBJ1-4; D call uncertain. Germline V CDR1 and CDR2: MNHEY, SVGAGI. The V end lost 4 bases, the J end lost 6 bases, and 15 bases lay between the germline ends. The CDR3 has 15 amino acids. The CDR3 bases are TGTGCCAGCAGTTCCGCGGGGAGGGCTCATGAAAAACTGTTTTTT. This gives the protein CASSSAGRAHEKLFF.

The chain combines TRBV4-1 with TRBJ1-4; 8 bases fit TRBD1. From germline, CDR1 is MGHRA and CDR2 YSYEKL. The CDR3 has 15 amino acids. V lost 2 bases and J lost 4; bases outside the gene matches: 3. CDR3 nucleotides: TGCGCCAGCAGCCAAACCGGGACAGGTAATGAAAAACTGTTTTTT. This gives the protein CASSQTGTGNEKLFF.